The clone carrying this TCR beta chain was seen a single time. The antigen is unknown. The data were obtained in a study of T cell responses to AZD1222 COVID-19 vaccine. Whole-study findings and limits: There were mostly white British donors and more females than males, and clonal diversity was possibly underestimated.

Using immunoSEQ multiplex PCR, the repertoire was profiled, and TCRdb retains in-frame clones only, with some absent. Of 99,000 or so clones listed, around nine tenths were seen once; the top ten hold roughly 3.3%. The CDR3 has 19 residues. Per the germline V gene, CDR1 is MDHEN and CDR2 is SYDVKM. Between the trimmed V and J ends, which lost 6 bases and 4 bases, there was a span of 30 bases. J is TRBJ2-5 and V is TRBV28; unclear D gene. The sequencing used peripheral blood, collected 28 days after the second dose of the MenACWY control vaccine. The source of this sequence is an adult who received the MenACWY meningococcal vaccine as a control. The CDR3 DNA follows: TGTGCCAGCAGGATTCTGGGTCCTACGTCGCATGTTCTTCGAGAGACCCAGTACTTC. Translation gives CASRILGPTSHVLRETQYF.